The 29 T cell receptor beta chains listed next were all sequenced from one sample in a study of cytomegalovirus exposure and HLA in healthy donors (dated by TCRdb to about 2017). Libraries were built with the immunoSEQ multiplex PCR assay. The multiplex PCR relied on a mix of 60 forward primers for TCR Vbeta segments and 13 reverse primers for TCR Jbeta segments. TCRdb carries this immuneACCESS record with in-frame sequences only. Its versions omit some clonotypes, under half of them owing to an unresolved V gene in the studies checked, with the rest unexplained. For this sample there are tens of thousands of clones; about 66% appear just once. The ten largest clones add up to 5.5% to 6% of the sample. Source material: PBMCs. Every receptor here comes from a boy aged 10-17 years in good health and CMV-seropositive.

This clone showed up just a few times. The rearrangement links TRBV19 to TRBJ2-5, with TRBD2 matching 11 bases. This CDR3 is built from 15 residues. V shed 3 bases, J shed 10 bases, and the junction held 10 bases outside the gene matches. Germline values: CDR1 LNHDA, CDR2 SQIVND (reference sequence). In DNA form, the CDR3 reads TGTGCCAGTAGTATGTCTAGCGGGGGGCCCCCTGACCAGTACTTC. The encoded protein is CASSMSSGGPPDQYF. The full variable domain, rest sourced from reference TRBV19 and TRBJ2-5, is DGGITQSPKYLFRKEGQNVTLSCEQNLNHDAMYWYRQDPGQGLRLIYYSQIVNDFQKGDIAEGYSVSREKKESFPLTVTSAQKNPTAFYLCASSMSSGGPPDQYFGPGTRLLVL.

This clone has a single count. The gene calls are TRBV18 and TRBJ1-4; D is possibly TRBD1 (6 bases). This CDR3 contains 16 residues. Between the trimmed V and J ends, which lost 6 bases and 5 bases, there was a span of 19 bases. CDR1 is KGHSH and CDR2 is LQKENI in the germline V gene. CDR3 in amino acids: CASSRGSGQSNEKLFF. CDR3 bases: TGTGCCAGCTCCAGGGGATCAGGGCAGTCAAATGAAAAACTGTTTTTT.

The gene calls are TRBV25-1 and TRBJ1-2, with D uncertain. This CDR3 contains 13 residues. CDR1 and CDR2 from the germline V gene are MGHDK and SYGVNS. V was cut by 5 bases and J by 4 bases, with 11 bases left in between. CDR3 DNA: TGTGCCAGCAGTTCCCCCTGGGCCTATGGCTACACCTTC. This sequence encodes CASSSPWAYGYTF.

The CDR3 DNA is TGCGCCAGCAGCTCGGGTCCCGAGCAGTACTTC. Its translation: CASSSGPEQYF. This chain connects TRBV5-1 to TRBJ2-7, with no clear D. The CDR3 is 11 amino acids. V lost 3 bases to trimming and J lost 6 bases, with 7 bases between them. The germline V gene has CDR1 SGHRS and CDR2 YFSETQ.

The rearrangement links TRBV7-3 to TRBJ2-5, with D perhaps TRBD1 (6 bases). Deletions cut 5 bases from V and 2 bases from J, with 9 bases between. This CDR3 contains 13 residues. CDR1 is SGHTA and CDR2 is FQGTGA in the germline V gene. CDR3 coding DNA: TGTGCCAGCAGCCCAGGACAGCAAGAGACCCAGTACTTC. It is translated as CASSPGQQETQYF. The full variable domain, with the rest looked up from reference TRBV7-3 and TRBJ2-5, is GAGVSQTPSNKVTEKGKYVELRCDPISGHTALYWYRQSLGQGPEFLIYFQGTGAADDSGLPNDRFFAVRPEGSVSTLKIQRTERGDSAVYLCASSPGQQETQYFGPGTRLLVL.

The chain couples TRBV29-1 to TRBJ2-7, with D possibly matching TRBD1 (6 bases). Trimming stripped 7 bases from V and 2 bases from J, with 12 bases between. The CDR3 spans 12 residues. Germline lookup yields CDR1 SQVTM and CDR2 ANQGSEA. CDR3 region: CSAADSTYEQYF. The CDR3 DNA reads TGCAGCGCCGCGGACAGCACCTACGAGCAGTACTTC.

This sequence joins TRBV16 and TRBJ1-2; D is possibly TRBD1 (5 bases). The CDR3 contains 17 residues. Trimming took off 4 bases at V and 0 bases at J, with 18 bases between the two ends. The V gene's germline CDR1 is KGHSY and CDR2 FQNENV. CDR3 region: CASSPSSFQGANYGYTF. The CDR3 coding sequence is TGTGCCAGCAGCCCGTCATCCTTCCAGGGCGCTAACTATGGCTACACCTTC.

J is TRBJ2-7 and V is TRBV28; a weak D match, TRBD2 (6 bases). CDR1 and CDR2 from the germline V gene are MDHEN and SYDVKM. Trimming pared 4 bases from V and 3 bases from J, leaving 7 bases between. The CDR3 totals 12 residues. The CDR3 DNA sequence: TGTGCCAGCAGTTCCGGGAGCTACGAGCAGTACTTC. It encodes CASSSGSYEQYF.

This clone was detected only a few times. V gene TRBV7-8 combines with J gene TRBJ1-1, with 8 bases identical to TRBD1. Trimming took 2 bases from V and 5 from J; bases not matched to a gene: 1. The CDR3 sequence is 13 residues long. The V gene's germline CDR1 is SGHVS and CDR2 FQNEAQ. The CDR3 loop reads CASSLRQGTEAFF. CDR3 in DNA: TGTGCCAGCAGCTTACGACAGGGGACTGAAGCTTTCTTT.

V usage is TRBV6-1 and J usage is TRBJ2-7; 9 nucleotides align to TRBD1. The CDR3 is 14 amino acids. The trim removed 6 bases at V and 4 bases at J, leaving 7 bases unmatched. CDR1 MNHNS and CDR2 SASEGT come from the germline V gene. The CDR3 sequence: CASSTGTGLYEQYF. As DNA, the CDR3 is TGTGCCAGCAGCACCGGGACAGGGTTGTACGAGCAGTACTTC.

This chain joins TRBV13 and TRBJ1-1; 10 nucleotides match TRBD1. Germline assignment: CDR1 PRHDT and CDR2 FYEKMQ (reference sequence). This CDR3 comprises 16 residues. The V gene end was trimmed by 5 bases and the J gene end by 0 bases; junction bases not matched to a gene: 6. CDR3 loop: CASSQGTGVMNTEAFF. The DNA for the CDR3 is TGTGCCAGCAGCCAGGGGACAGGGGTGATGAACACTGAAGCTTTCTTT.

The genes are TRBV25-1 and TRBJ1-3; TRBD1 might be the D (6 bases). The CDR3 has 13 residues. Germline assignment: CDR1 MGHDK and CDR2 SYGVNS. V was shortened by 6 bases and J by 8 bases, with 14 bases between the two germline ends. The CDR3 is CASRGGGSDTIYF. The CDR3 bases are TGTGCCAGCAGGGGAGGGGGGTCGGACACCATATATTTT.

The chain carries TRBV7-2 and TRBJ2-6, with a weak D call TRBD1 (6 bases). This CDR3 has 16 amino acids. CDR1 SGHTA and CDR2 FQGNSA come from the germline V gene. Trimming took 6 bases from V and 0 from J, leaving 12 bases between them. The CDR3 nucleotides are TGTGCCAGCAGTCGGATGACAGGCTCTGGGGCCAACGTCCTGACTTTC. Amino acids: CASSRMTGSGANVLTF.

The V gene is TRBV5-1, the J gene TRBJ2-5, with 9 bases that match TRBD1. In germline, CDR1 is SGHRS, CDR2 YFSETQ. This CDR3 is 16 amino acids long. J lost 5 bases, V lost 4 bases, and 12 bases had no gene match. CDR3 protein: CASSPEGQGVWETQYF. The CDR3 DNA sequence: TGCGCCAGCAGCCCTGAGGGACAGGGAGTATGGGAGACCCAGTACTTC.

The gene calls are TRBV6-5 and TRBJ1-1; 7 nucleotides agree with TRBD1. CDR3 length: 11 amino acids. Looked up from germline, CDR1 is MNHEY and CDR2 is SVGAGI. J was trimmed by 10 bases and V by 6 bases; bases with no gene match: 5. CDR3 nucleotides: TGTGCCAGCAGAAGGACAGGAGGAGCTTTCTTT. The encoded protein is CASRRTGGAFF.

The rearrangement joins TRBV6-5 to TRBJ2-1; 9 bases map to TRBD1. V trimming: 6 bases; J trimming: 8 bases; junction bases outside the gene matches: 8. Looked up from germline, CDR1 is MNHEY and CDR2 is SVGAGI. The CDR3 is 14 residues long. CDR3 DNA: TGTGCCAGCAGGGAACAGGGGGCTGGTGATGAGCAGTTCTTC. Protein sequence: CASREQGAGDEQFF.

This clone showed up just a few times. The rearrangement uses TRBV19 and TRBJ2-7, with 9 bases lining up with TRBD1. Germline V gene sequence: CDR1 LNHDA, CDR2 SQIVND (reference sequence). The CDR3 totals 12 residues. The V gene end was trimmed by 8 bases and the J gene end by 1 base; junction bases not matched to a gene: 0. The CDR3 here is CASGTGSYEQYF. The DNA of the CDR3 is TGTGCCAGTGGGACAGGGTCCTACGAGCAGTACTTC.

This chain uses TRBV9 with TRBJ2-3; maybe TRBD2 (5 bases). The CDR3 length is 14 residues. The V gene's germline CDR1 is SGDLS and CDR2 YYNGEE. The germline V and J ends were trimmed by 4 bases and 2 bases, with 11 bases remaining between them. The CDR3, as DNA: TGTGCCAGCAGCCCGGGGAGATCCACAGATACGCAGTATTTT. It is translated as CASSPGRSTDTQYF.

This clone was counted once. The rearrangement links TRBV7-2 to TRBJ1-2, with D possibly being TRBD1 (5 bases). The CDR3 runs to 13 residues. Germline lookup yields CDR1 SGHTA and CDR2 FQGNSA. V was clipped by 4 bases and J by 5 bases, with 11 bases between them. The CDR3 loop is CASSSSGSYGYTF. CDR3 DNA: TGTGCCAGCAGCTCCTCAGGGTCTTATGGCTACACCTTC. Full variable domain (outside the CDR3, taken from reference TRBV7-2 and TRBJ1-2): GAGVSQSPSNKVTEKGKDVELRCDPISGHTALYWYRQSLGQGLEFLIYFQGNSAPDKSGLPSDRFSAERTGGSVSTLTIQRTQQEDSAVYLCASSSSGSYGYTFGSGTRLTVV.

The chain uses TRBV6-1 and TRBJ1-5, with TRBD1 matching over 8 bases. The CDR3 extends over 15 amino acids. Trimming removed 5 bases from V and 4 bases from J; junction bases left unmatched: 7. Germline V gene data show CDR1 as MNHNS and CDR2 as SASEGT. The DNA of the CDR3 is TGTGCCAGCAGTAGCCCAGGGGGCCGGAATCAGCCCCAGCATTTT. Residues: CASSSPGGRNQPQHF.

This clone was recorded a few times. The V and J genes are TRBV5-6 and TRBJ2-2, with 10 bases fitting TRBD2. Germline V CDR1 and CDR2: SGHDT, YYEEEE. V lost 7 bases and J lost 0; bases outside the gene matches: 9. This CDR3 is built from 17 residues. The CDR3 DNA reads as TGTGCCAGCCGGACTAGCGGCTATTCCGCGAACACCGGGGAGCTGTTTTTT. This sequence encodes CASRTSGYSANTGELFF.

This clone was found a few times. One end of the junction fails to match germline, which may point to a read error. The V call is TRBV7-2, the J call TRBJ1-5; the D is unclear. This CDR3 has 14 residues. Germline V gene lookup returns CDR1 SGHTA and CDR2 FQGNSA. The CDR3 sequence is CASSRGLGNQPQNF. The DNA for the CDR3 is TGTGCCAGCAGCCGTGGATTGGGCAATCAGCCCCAGAATTTT.

The table lists this clone with a few counts. This chain links TRBV11-2 with TRBJ2-7; D not resolved. The CDR3 totals 14 residues. Germline-derived CDR1 and CDR2 are SGHAT and FQNNGV. V was pared by 0 bases and J by 1 base, with 7 bases between. CDR3 bases: TGTGCCAGCAGCTTAGATTTGCGGTCCTACGAGCAGTACTTC. This encodes CASSLDLRSYEQYF.

The chain has TRBV5-4 and TRBJ1-3; the D gene is possibly TRBD1 (6 bases). This CDR3 is 17 amino acids long. Germline V gives CDR1 SGHNT, CDR2 YYREEE (reference sequence). Between the trimmed V and J ends, which lost 4 bases and 0 bases, there was a span of 17 bases. CDR3 residues: CASSPRARGTSGNTIYF. The CDR3 DNA follows: TGTGCCAGCAGCCCACGGGCCAGGGGAACCTCTGGAAACACCATATATTTT.

The rearrangement links TRBV30 to TRBJ2-2; D is possibly TRBD2 (5 bases). CDR3 size: 15 residues. CDR1 GTSNPN and CDR2 SVGIG come from the germline V gene (reference sequence). V lost 3 bases and J lost 6, with 17 bases in between. The CDR3 sequence is CAWSLDAGSAGELFF. The CDR3 bases are TGTGCCTGGAGCCTAGACGCGGGTTCGGCCGGGGAGCTGTTTTTT.

This chain uses TRBV28 with TRBJ2-5; TRBD1 agrees at 7 bases. Germline assignment: CDR1 MDHEN and CDR2 SYDVKM. The CDR3 runs to 13 residues. V was clipped by 5 bases and J by 2 bases; unmatched bases: 2. This CDR3 is CASSRDRQETQYF. In nucleotides, the CDR3 is TGTGCCAGCAGTCGGGACAGACAAGAGACCCAGTACTTC.

The chain couples TRBV29-1 to TRBJ1-1, with TRBD1 as a possible D gene (6 bases). Trimming removed 3 bases from V and 1 base from J, with 9 bases in between. The CDR3 has 13 amino acids. The germline V gene encodes CDR1 SQVTM and CDR2 ANQGSEA. This CDR3 is CSVEHRANTEAFF. The CDR3 DNA sequence: TGCAGCGTTGAGCACAGGGCGAACACTGAAGCTTTCTTT.

The chain employs TRBV4-1 and TRBJ2-3, with 8 bases that match TRBD1. This CDR3 is built from 14 residues. V shed 1 base, J shed 14 bases, and the junction held 11 bases outside the gene matches. Germline V gene data show CDR1 as MGHRA and CDR2 as YSYEKL. The CDR3 nucleotides are TGCGCCAGCAGCCAAGTCCCGGGACAGGCCCTTTGGTATTTT. Translation gives CASSQVPGQALWYF.

This clone was detected a few times. V usage is TRBV6-5 and J usage is TRBJ2-7; 8 bases fit TRBD2. The germline CDR1 and CDR2 sequences are MNHEY and SVGAGI. V lost 5 bases to trimming and J lost 1 base; unmatched junction nucleotides: 7. This CDR3 comprises 15 residues. CDR3 bases: TGTGCCAGCAGTCCTCCCGGGGGGGCATCCTACGAGCAGTACTTC. Protein sequence: CASSPPGGASYEQYF.